A single sample gave rise to the 16 T cell receptor beta chains below, sequenced in a study of blood T cell repertoires in COVID-19. The method was immunoSEQ multiplex PCR; TCRdb's version includes in-frame clones alone and lacks a portion of them. Seen here are about 70,000 clones, approximately 90% observed once, and the top ten hold 3.9%. The sample comprised peripheral blood. Source of these receptors: a man aged 70 or older with active COVID-19.

The V gene is TRBV5-1, the J gene TRBJ2-1; TRBD2 matches at 7 bases. V was clipped by 2 bases and J by 8 bases; unmatched bases: 10. The germline gives CDR1 SGHRS, CDR2 YFSETQ. CDR3 length equals 15 residues. This CDR3 reads CASSFSSSGGDEQFF. The CDR3 coding sequence is TGCGCCAGCAGCTTCTCGTCTAGCGGAGGGGATGAGCAGTTCTTC.

The chain uses TRBV4-3 and TRBJ2-3; 9 bases match TRBD2. Germline assignment: CDR1 LGHNA and CDR2 YSLEER. V lost 0 bases, J lost 5 bases, and 9 bases stayed unmatched. The CDR3 covers 17 residues. CDR3 region: CASSQDWGGRAGDTQYF. In DNA, the CDR3 is TGCGCCAGCAGCCAAGATTGGGGCGGGAGGGCCGGAGATACGCAGTATTTT.

This clone appeared a few times. The J gene is TRBJ1-6, the V gene TRBV5-6; possible D gene TRBD1, 5 bases. Trimming pared 4 bases from V and 4 bases from J, leaving 18 bases between. The germline V gene has CDR1 SGHDT and CDR2 YYEEEE. This CDR3 contains 17 residues. The CDR3 loop reads CASSPPLAEGYNSPLHF. The CDR3 DNA is TGTGCCAGCAGCCCGCCCCTGGCGGAGGGGTATAATTCACCCCTCCACTTT.

This chain connects TRBV2 to TRBJ2-3; D is uncertain. Germline V gene data show CDR1 as SNHLY and CDR2 as FYNNEI. This CDR3 contains 13 residues. V lost 6 bases and J 3 bases, leaving 10 bases between the germline ends. The CDR3 DNA reads TGTGCCAGCAGCCCAATTCGGACAGATACGCAGTATTTT. It codes for CASSPIRTDTQYF.

The chain has TRBV4-3 and TRBJ2-3; D might be TRBD2 (5 bases). The CDR3 runs 14 residues. The V gene's germline CDR1 is LGHNA and CDR2 YSLEER. The V gene lost 3 bases and the J gene lost 0 bases, with 7 bases spanning the gap. The CDR3 nucleotides read TGCGCCAGCAGCCAGCGGGTGAGCACAGATACGCAGTATTTT. Translating gives CASSQRVSTDTQYF.

The J gene is TRBJ2-7, the V gene TRBV5-1, with 7 bases fitting TRBD2. Trimming at V came to 1 base and at J to 0 bases, leaving 10 bases not matched to a gene. Germline CDR1 and CDR2: SGHRS and YFSETQ. There are 17 residues in the CDR3. CDR3 coding DNA: TGCGCCAGCAGCTTGCTGTGGATGCGGGAGAGCTCCTACGAGCAGTACTTC. This codes for CASSLLWMRESSYEQYF.

The V and J genes are TRBV4-1 and TRBJ2-7; D might be TRBD2 (6 bases). The CDR3 is 15 residues long. CDR1 MGHRA and CDR2 YSYEKL come from the germline V gene. Deletions cut 0 bases from V and 4 bases from J, with 13 bases between. DNA of the CDR3: TGCGCCAGCAGCCAAGATTGGGGTAGCGGATACGAGCAGTACTTC. It specifies CASSQDWGSGYEQYF.

This chain uses TRBV7-2 with TRBJ2-6; no reliable D call. V dropped 1 base and J dropped 11 bases, with 18 bases sitting between them. CDR1 SGHTA and CDR2 FQGNSA come from the germline V gene. This CDR3 contains 16 residues. The CDR3 protein is CASSLVGVLSDDVLTF. The CDR3 coding sequence is TGTGCCAGCAGCTTAGTGGGCGTACTCTCCGACGACGTCCTGACTTTC.

The table lists this clone with a few counts. V and J are TRBV5-1 and TRBJ2-1; 10 bases map to TRBD1. J lost 7 bases, V lost 4 bases, and 8 bases had no gene match. In germline, CDR1 is SGHRS, CDR2 YFSETQ. The CDR3 consists of 15 residues. The CDR3 loop is CASSPGTGVSNEQFF. CDR3 DNA sequence: TGCGCCAGCAGCCCCGGGACAGGGGTTTCGAATGAGCAGTTCTTC.

The chain recombines TRBV7-6 with TRBJ1-2; 8 bases are shared with TRBD1. V lost 2 bases, J lost 8 bases, and 10 bases stayed unmatched. The germline V gene has CDR1 SGHVS and CDR2 FNYEAQ. CDR3 length: 15 amino acids. CDR3 coding DNA: TGTGCCAGCAGCTTACAGGGGGCAGTGCGAGGGGGCTACACCTTC. Amino acids: CASSLQGAVRGGYTF.

As DNA, the CDR3 is TGTGCCAGTAGTCTACGACCGGGGGACACTGAAGCTTTCTTT. Its translation: CASSLRPGDTEAFF. This rearrangement joins TRBV19 to TRBJ1-1; tentative D call: TRBD1 (5 bases). The ends were cut back, 5 bases at V and 3 bases at J, with 13 bases in the middle. This CDR3 is built from 14 residues. Germline values: CDR1 LNHDA, CDR2 SQIVND (reference sequence).

Comments on this clone: The junction differs from germline at one of its ends, possibly a read error. The chain links TRBV7-7 to TRBJ2-5, with 9 bases fitting TRBD2. This CDR3 contains 16 residues. Germline V gene sequence: CDR1 SSHAT, CDR2 FNYEAQ (reference sequence). The CDR3 loop is CASSLWASGTGETQYF. CDR3 coding DNA: TGTGCTAGCAGCTTATGGGCTAGCGGGACGGGGGAGACCCAGTACTTC.

This clone has only a few counts. This chain uses TRBV10-1 with TRBJ1-1, with a weak D call TRBD1 (5 bases). Looked up from germline, CDR1 is WNHNN and CDR2 is SYGVQD (reference sequence). V was clipped by 2 bases and J by 5 bases, with 12 bases between them. The CDR3 runs to 14 residues. The CDR3 sequence is CASSEGRGGTEAFF. The CDR3 region has the DNA TGCGCCAGCAGTGAGGGGAGGGGTGGGACTGAAGCTTTCTTT.

The chain links TRBV5-1 to TRBJ2-5, with 10 bases aligning to TRBD2. V dropped 0 bases and J dropped 5; count of bases not matched to a gene: 7. CDR1 and CDR2 (germline): SGHRS, YFSETQ. This CDR3 is 16 amino acids long. CDR3 DNA: TGCGCCAGCAGCTTGGTGGCTAGCGGGGGTGGGGAGACCCAGTACTTC. Translating it yields CASSLVASGGGETQYF.

The rearrangement links TRBV18 to TRBJ1-5, with 7 bases matching TRBD1. The V gene end was trimmed by 3 bases and the J gene end by 5 bases; junction bases not matched to a gene: 4. Per the germline V gene, CDR1 is KGHSH and CDR2 is LQKENI. The CDR3 consists of 14 residues. The CDR3 spells CASSPGRGDQPQHF. Here the CDR3 DNA reads TGTGCCAGCTCACCGGGCAGGGGGGATCAGCCCCAGCATTTT.

The gene calls are TRBV21-1 and TRBJ1-3; the D segment call TRBD1 is taken from the table without a DNA check. TRBV21-1 is tagged as a pseudogene. This CDR3 spans 19 amino acids. This CDR3 reads CASKAILDEGVSSGNTIYF. The CDR3 DNA follows: TGTGCCAGCAAAGCAATTTTAGACGAGGGGGTCAGCTCTGGAAACACCATATATTTT.